Listed here are 26 T cell receptor beta chains from one sample, sequenced in a study of T-cell memory formation after mild COVID-19. TCRdb reanalysed the 5' RACE reads using MiXCR and keeps one entry per CDR3 protein. The sample lists approximately 180,000 distinct CDR3 sequences; more than 15% were seen once. Sequencing was performed on PBMCs or a T cell subset sorted from them (not recorded which). These receptors all come from an adult woman who had mild COVID-19 (a few samples of this study predate the infection). Cell type and time point are not known.

The chain is built from TRBV7-6 and TRBJ2-1; possible D gene TRBD2, 6 bases. The CDR3 covers 16 residues. Trimming stripped 5 bases from V and 0 bases from J, with 14 bases between. Germline loops: CDR1 SGHVS, CDR2 FNYEAQ. CDR3 residues: CASSPFPRGSYNEQFF. The CDR3, as DNA: TGTGCCAGCAGCCCTTTCCCGCGGGGCTCCTACAATGAGCAGTTCTTC.

The chain employs TRBV7-8 and TRBJ1-1; D not resolved. Trimming stripped 2 bases from V and 5 bases from J, with 12 bases between. Germline V gene lookup returns CDR1 SGHVS and CDR2 FQNEAQ. The CDR3 is made up of 14 amino acids. CDR3 nucleotide sequence: TGTGCCAGCAGCTTAAGAATGTGGCGGACTGAAGCTTTCTTT. Protein: CASSLRMWRTEAFF. The whole variable domain, filled in from reference TRBV7-8 and TRBJ1-1, reads GAGVSQSPRYKVAKRGQDVALRCDPISGHVSLFWYQQALGQGPEFLTYFQNEAQLDKSGLPSDRFFAERPEGSVSTLKIQRTQQEDSAVYLCASSLRMWRTEAFFGQGTRLTVV.

The chain employs TRBV20-1 and TRBJ2-3; the D gene could be TRBD1 or TRBD2 (5 bases each). Germline V gives CDR1 DFQATT, CDR2 SNEGSKA (reference sequence). The CDR3 covers 14 residues. The V end lost 1 base, the J end lost 3 bases, and 11 bases lay between the germline ends. CDR3 in amino acids: CSARVSGTTDTQYF. The CDR3 nucleotides read TGCAGTGCTAGAGTTTCCGGGACGACAGATACGCAGTATTTT.

This rearrangement joins TRBV3-1 to TRBJ2-5; D unclear. V dropped 3 bases and J dropped 2 bases, with 13 bases sitting between them. The CDR3 is made up of 15 amino acids. CDR1 and CDR2 (germline): LGHDT, YNNKEL (reference sequence). CDR3 nucleotide sequence: TGTGCCAGCAGCCATCCTAACACGGTTCAAGAGACCCAGTACTTC. Its translation is CASSHPNTVQETQYF.

The chain employs TRBV5-1 and TRBJ1-5; D remains unclear. Germline CDR1 is SGHRS and CDR2 is YFSETQ. This CDR3 is built from 15 residues. Between the trimmed V and J ends, which lost 3 bases and 2 bases, there was a span of 12 bases. The CDR3 DNA follows: TGCGCCAGCAGCTCCGTCGGCTTGGGCAATCAGCCCCAGCATTTT. This gives the protein CASSSVGLGNQPQHF.

The CDR3 DNA is TGTGCCACCTCGGAGGGGTCAGCTAATGAAAAACTGTTTTTT. As protein: CATSEGSANEKLFF. The gene calls are TRBV24-1 and TRBJ1-4; TRBD1 might be the D (5 bases). The length of the CDR3 is 14 residues. CDR1 KGHDR and CDR2 SFDVKD come from the germline V gene. With 9 bases removed from V and 3 bases from J, the gap between germline ends came to 13 bases.

In DNA, the CDR3 is TGTGCCAGCAGGGCAACAGTCCCCTATGGCTACACCTTC. Amino acids: CASRATVPYGYTF. The V call is TRBV2, the J call TRBJ1-2; unclear D gene. Germline CDR1 is SNHLY and CDR2 is FYNNEI. The V and J ends lost 6 bases and 4 bases respectively, with 12 bases between them. This CDR3 is 13 amino acids long.

This clonotype turned up a few times. The chain employs TRBV6-6 and TRBJ2-7; D remains unclear. CDR1 and CDR2 (germline): MNHNY, SVGAGI (reference sequence). The CDR3 covers 12 residues. V shed 6 bases and J shed 0 bases, with 6 bases lying between them. The CDR3, as DNA: TGTGCCAGCAGGCCCAGCTCCTACGAGCAGTACTTC. It codes for CASRPSSYEQYF.

This clonotype occurred a few times. The chain uses TRBV11-1 and TRBJ2-2, with D hard to call. Germline-derived CDR1 and CDR2 are SGHAT and FQDESV (reference sequence). This CDR3 spans 17 amino acids. Trimming left V 3 bases short and J 0 bases short, with 14 bases between. This CDR3 is CASSFVYGDTNTGELFF. The CDR3 DNA reads as TGTGCCAGCAGCTTTGTGTACGGAGATACGAACACCGGGGAGCTGTTTTTT.

The chain recombines TRBV6-6 with TRBJ1-1; 11 bases agree with TRBD1. Trimming cost V 2 bases and J 1 base; bases outside gene matches: 6. CDR1 MNHNY and CDR2 SVGAGI come from the germline V gene (reference sequence). The CDR3 extends over 17 amino acids. The CDR3, as DNA: TGTGCCAGCAGTTACGGACAGGGGGCCCTAGGGAACACTGAAGCTTTCTTT. Its protein product is CASSYGQGALGNTEAFF.

V gene TRBV5-6 combines with J gene TRBJ2-1; TRBD1 might be the D (5 bases). V was shortened by 4 bases and J by 6 bases, with 14 bases between the two germline ends. CDR1 is SGHDT, CDR2 YYEEEE, per germline. This CDR3 contains 14 residues. In DNA, the CDR3 is TGTGCCAGCAGCCCGGCAGGGATAGGCAATGAGCAGTTCTTC. The encoded protein is CASSPAGIGNEQFF.

This clonotype was counted a few times. The rearrangement links TRBV3-1 to TRBJ2-1; maybe TRBD2 (5 bases). Looked up from germline, CDR1 is LGHDT and CDR2 is YNNKEL (reference sequence). This CDR3 has 16 amino acids. Trimming shortened V by 2 bases and J by 7 bases, and 18 bases separated the two germline ends. The CDR3 loop reads CASSQLTSGKGNEQFF. CDR3 DNA sequence: TGTGCCAGCAGCCAACTTACCTCGGGGAAGGGTAATGAGCAGTTCTTC.

The rearrangement joins TRBV20-1 to TRBJ1-2; D is possibly TRBD1 (6 bases). The germline V gene has CDR1 DFQATT and CDR2 SNEGSKA (reference sequence). There are 18 residues in the CDR3. Trimming stripped 1 base from V and 4 bases from J, with 25 bases between. The CDR3 reads CSARVRGAPTGRVYGYTF. The CDR3 DNA is TGCAGTGCTAGAGTCCGGGGGGCGCCCACCGGAAGGGTCTATGGCTACACCTTC.

This clonotype was picked up many times. This chain links TRBV7-3 with TRBJ1-1, with D possibly TRBD1 on 5 matching bases. Trimming left V 3 bases short and J 1 base short, with 12 bases between. CDR1 and CDR2 from the germline V gene are SGHTA and FQGTGA. CDR3 size: 15 residues. The CDR3: CASSLTDLGNTEAFF. CDR3 bases: TGTGCCAGCAGCTTGACAGATCTTGGGAACACTGAAGCTTTCTTT.

As DNA, the CDR3 is TGTGCCAGCCGCCAAACGGATGAGCAGTTCTTC. Amino acids: CASRQTDEQFF. This chain links TRBV7-2 with TRBJ2-1; D gene unclear. The CDR3 length is 11 residues. Trimming removed 8 bases from V and 8 bases from J, with 10 bases in between. The germline CDR1 and CDR2 sequences are SGHTA and FQGNSA.

In its sample, this clonotype was seen a few times. The chain couples TRBV6-5 to TRBJ2-4, with D tentatively TRBD1 or TRBD2 (5 bases each). There are 15 residues in the CDR3. The germline V and J ends were trimmed by 2 bases and 1 base, with 9 bases remaining between them. Germline assignment: CDR1 MNHEY and CDR2 SVGAGI. The chain's CDR3 is CASSYGGVAKNIQYF. CDR3 in DNA: TGTGCCAGCAGTTACGGGGGAGTCGCCAAAAACATTCAGTACTTC.

The J gene is TRBJ2-1, the V gene TRBV20-1; 10 nucleotides align to TRBD2. The trim removed 2 bases at V and 1 base at J, leaving 2 bases unmatched. From germline, CDR1 is DFQATT and CDR2 SNEGSKA (reference sequence). This CDR3 spans 15 amino acids. CDR3 residues: CSARRLAGSYNEQFF. In nucleotides, the CDR3 is TGCAGTGCTAGAAGACTAGCGGGTTCCTACAATGAGCAGTTCTTC.

The J gene is TRBJ2-1, the V gene TRBV12-3 or TRBV12-4; weak D call: TRBD2 (7 bases). V was cut by 1 base and J by 2 bases, with 9 bases left in between. The CDR3 spans 15 residues. The CDR3 DNA follows: TGTGCCAGCAGTTTAGGGGGGGGGCCCTACAATGAGCAGTTCTTC. Residues: CASSLGGGPYNEQFF.

This chain joins TRBV7-9 and TRBJ1-1; D might be TRBD1 (5 bases). Trimming removed 2 bases from V and 5 bases from J, with 9 bases in between. The CDR3 runs 13 residues. The germline V gene has CDR1 SEHNR and CDR2 FQNEAQ (reference sequence). CDR3 nucleotide sequence: TGTGCCAGCAGCTTATTAGGGGCAACTGAAGCTTTCTTT. Its translation: CASSLLGATEAFF.

CDR3 nucleotide sequence: TGTGCCAGCAGCCCTACAGGTTTAGCCAAAAACATTCAGTACTTC. This sequence encodes CASSPTGLAKNIQYF. V is TRBV14 and J is TRBJ2-4; D possibly corresponds to TRBD1 (5 bases). Trimming pared 4 bases from V and 0 bases from J, leaving 10 bases between. This CDR3 comprises 15 residues. Germline CDR1 SGHDN, CDR2 FVKESK.

This clonotype came up a few times. The CDR3 region has the DNA TGTGCCAGCAGCTTAGTCGCTGGCACAGATACGCAGTATTTT. This gives the protein CASSLVAGTDTQYF. The V gene is TRBV7-8, the J gene TRBJ2-3; D remains ambiguous. Per germline, CDR1 SGHVS and CDR2 FQNEAQ. V lost 1 base and J lost 1, with 6 bases in between. CDR3 length equals 14 residues. Complete variable domain (other parts from reference TRBV7-8 and TRBJ2-3): GAGVSQSPRYKVAKRGQDVALRCDPISGHVSLFWYQQALGQGPEFLTYFQNEAQLDKSGLPSDRFFAERPEGSVSTLKIQRTQQEDSAVYLCASSLVAGTDTQYFGPGTRLTVL.

V and J are TRBV3-1 and TRBJ2-1, with unresolved D. CDR3 length: 13 residues. CDR1 and CDR2 from the germline V gene are LGHDT and YNNKEL (reference sequence). The V end lost 4 bases, the J end lost 5 bases, and 9 bases lay between the germline ends. The CDR3 spells CASSPTPNNEQFF. In DNA, the CDR3 is TGTGCCAGCAGCCCCACACCTAACAATGAGCAGTTCTTC.

The chain uses TRBV15 and TRBJ2-5; no clear D. V lost 1 base and J 5 bases, leaving 8 bases between the germline ends. From germline, CDR1 is LNHNV and CDR2 YYDKDF (reference sequence). The length of the CDR3 is 13 residues. This chain's CDR3 is CATSRGPTETQYF. CDR3 in DNA: TGTGCCACCAGCAGAGGCCCGACGGAGACCCAGTACTTC.

A few counts support this clonotype. The chain combines TRBV7-3 with TRBJ2-6, with 7 bases matching TRBD1. Germline V lookup: CDR1 SGHTA, CDR2 FQGTGA. J was trimmed by 4 bases and V by 4 bases; bases with no gene match: 10. The CDR3 is 17 amino acids. This CDR3 is CASSSPGTVAGANVLTF. The CDR3 nucleotides read TGTGCCAGCAGCTCTCCCGGGACAGTGGCCGGGGCCAACGTCCTGACTTTC.

The genes are TRBV20-1 and TRBJ2-7; no firm D call. The CDR3 has 10 residues. From germline, CDR1 is DFQATT and CDR2 SNEGSKA (reference sequence). CDR3 coding DNA: TGCAGCGCCTGGAGCTACGAGCAGTACTTC. This sequence encodes CSAWSYEQYF.

This chain uses TRBV11-2 with TRBJ2-3; a possible D gene is TRBD2 (5 bases). Germline V gives CDR1 SGHAT, CDR2 FQNNGV. The germline V and J ends were trimmed by 5 bases and 0 bases, with 12 bases remaining between them. The length of the CDR3 is 15 residues. The CDR3 bases are TGTGCCAGCAGCCTCCAGAGGGTTAGCACAGATACGCAGTATTTT. Translating it yields CASSLQRVSTDTQYF.